These T cell receptor beta chains were read from a single sample in a study of cytomegalovirus exposure and HLA in healthy donors. Assay: immunoSEQ multiplex PCR; the TCRdb copy retains only in-frame clones and omits some. This sample has approximately 100,000 clones, with 75% to 80% found just once. Sequencing was performed on PBMCs. The receptors were gathered from a woman aged 40 to 50 in good health and CMV-seropositive. Each CDR3 is given with its conserved first and last residue. Each record gives: clone size, D gene, J gene, V gene, CDR3 protein, CDR3 DNA. A D gene is named only where the DNA matches it firmly. The size of a clone is reported for some rows only, either as once, few or many, or as a class for expanded clones.

>.|.|TRBJ1-5|TRBV7-9
CASSPPGGSNQPQHF
TGTGCCAGCAGCCCCCCGGGGGGTAGCAATCAGCCCCAGCATTTT
>.|TRBD2|TRBJ2-2|TRBV7-2
CAGGPRGGRTGELFF
TGTGCCGGGGGACCGCGGGGGGGCCGCACCGGGGAGCTGTTTTTT
>few|.|TRBJ2-7|TRBV28
CASSVVAVSYEQYF
TGTGCCAGCAGTGTGGTAGCGGTTTCCTACGAGCAGTACTTC
>.|.|TRBJ2-1|TRBV7-9
CASSPAPGSDTYNEQFF
TGTGCCAGCAGTCCCGCCCCCGGCAGCGATACCTACAATGAGCAGTTCTTC
>few|.|TRBJ1-1|TRBV7-3
CASSLLADTEAFF
TGTGCCAGCAGCTTATTGGCGGACACTGAAGCTTTCTTT
>few|TRBD1|TRBJ2-7|TRBV7-6
CASSKGQGANYEQYF
TGTGCCAGCAGCAAGGGACAGGGGGCTAACTACGAGCAGTACTTC
>.|.|TRBJ2-5|TRBV6-1
CASSGQLETQYF
TGTGCCAGCAGCGGACAGTTAGAGACCCAGTACTTC
>few|.|TRBJ1-2|TRBV2
CASTYRDIYGYTF
TGTGCCAGCACATACCGGGACATCTATGGCTACACCTTC
>.|.|TRBJ1-3|TRBV6-5
CASSYRVDSGNTIYF
TGTGCCAGCAGTTATCGGGTAGATTCTGGAAACACCATATATTTT
>few|.|TRBJ2-1|TRBV5-4
CASSLAPSHNEQFF
TGTGCCAGCAGCTTGGCCCCTAGCCACAACGAGCAGTTCTTC
>.|TRBD2|TRBJ2-3|TRBV7-6
CASSLGAGGTDTQYF
TGTGCCAGCAGCTTAGGTGCGGGGGGCACAGATACGCAGTATTTT
>few|.|TRBJ2-3|TRBV7-9
CASSSVGTDTQYF
TGTGCCAGCAGCTCTGTTGGCACAGATACGCAGTATTTT
>.|.|TRBJ2-3|TRBV7-9
CASSPTGTQHTDTQYF
TGTGCCAGCAGCCCGACCGGGACTCAACACACAGATACGCAGTATTTT
>.|TRBD1|TRBJ1-2|TRBV25-1
CASSVAGGYGYTF
TGTGCCAGCAGTGTGGCAGGGGGCTATGGCTACACCTTC
>few|TRBD1|TRBJ1-4|TRBV30
CAWSPSGTGYGKLFF
TGTGCCTGGAGTCCGTCCGGGACAGGGTATGGAAAACTGTTTTTT
>.|.|TRBJ1-1|TRBV7-9
CASSQLTGNTEAFF
TGTGCCAGCAGCCAGTTGACAGGGAACACTGAAGCTTTCTTT
>.|.|TRBJ2-7|TRBV7-2
CASSTSVPYEQYF
TGTGCCAGCAGCACGAGTGTGCCCTACGAGCAGTACTTC
>.|.|TRBJ2-1|TRBV5-1
CASSLDSLYNEQFF
TGCGCCAGCAGCTTGGATAGCCTCTACAATGAGCAGTTCTTC
>.|TRBD2|TRBJ2-2|TRBV4-1
CASRSGAPDTGELFF
TGCGCCAGCCGAAGCGGGGCGCCGGACACCGGGGAGCTGTTTTTT
>.|TRBD1|TRBJ1-2|TRBV2
CASRQGGYGYTF
TGTGCCAGCAGGCAGGGGGGCTATGGCTACACCTTC
>once|TRBD1|TRBJ2-2|TRBV7-7
CASSPGQMNTGELFF
TGTGCTAGCAGCCCGGGACAGATGAACACCGGGGAGCTGTTTTTT
>.|TRBD1|TRBJ1-6|TRBV5-1
CASSLTGGDSPLHF
TGCGCCAGCAGCTTGACAGGGGGCGATTCACCCCTCCACTTT
>.|.|TRBJ1-2|TRBV5-4
CASSLVTVYGYTF
TGTGCCAGCAGCTTGGTGACAGTCTATGGCTACACCTTC
>once|TRBD2|TRBJ2-1|TRBV10-1
CASSDHLAGNEQFF
TGCGCCAGCAGTGATCACTTAGCGGGGAATGAGCAGTTCTTC
>.|.|TRBJ1-1|TRBV7-9
CASSLEGGNTEAFF
TGTGCCAGCAGCTTAGAAGGGGGGAACACTGAAGCTTTCTTT
>few|.|TRBJ2-4|TRBV7-9
CASLRDTQNIQYF
TGTGCCAGCCTCCGGGACACCCAAAACATTCAGTACTTC
>.|TRBD1|TRBJ2-2|TRBV10-1
CASSWTGGTGELFF
TGCGCCAGCAGTTGGACAGGAGGCACCGGGGAGCTGTTTTTT
>.|.|TRBJ1-2|TRBV6-5
CASSSLGGVGYGYTF
TGTGCCAGCAGTTCCCTCGGGGGGGTCGGCTATGGCTACACCTTC
>.|TRBD1|TRBJ2-7|TRBV5-1
CASSTGTARPYEQYF
TGCGCCAGCAGCACAGGGACAGCACGCCCCTACGAGCAGTACTTC
>few|TRBD1|TRBJ2-7|TRBV30
CARSGTGGLEQYF
TGTGCCCGCTCCGGGACAGGGGGCCTCGAGCAGTACTTC
>few|TRBD1|TRBJ1-3|TRBV7-2
CASRLGGRSGNTIYF
TGTGCCAGCCGCCTAGGGGGCCGCTCTGGAAACACCATATATTTT
>.|.|TRBJ1-6|TRBV15
CATSSPGMNSPLHF
TGTGCCACCAGCAGCCCAGGGATGAATTCACCCCTCCACTTT
>.|.|TRBJ1-2|TRBV25-1
CASPDTNYGYTF
TGTGCCAGCCCCGACACTAACTATGGCTACACCTTC
>.|.|TRBJ2-3|TRBV6-5
CASSYLRTDTQYF
TGTGCCAGCAGTTATCTTAGAACAGATACGCAGTATTTT
>.|.|TRBJ2-1|TRBV19
CASSPGNEQFF
TGTGCCAGTAGTCCGGGGAATGAGCAGTTCTTC
>.|.|TRBJ1-5|TRBV19
CASSNFARSNQPQHF
TGTGCCAGTAGTAATTTTGCGCGGAGCAATCAGCCCCAGCATTTT
>.|TRBD2|TRBJ2-7|TRBV29-1
CSGRLAGGDEQYF
TGCAGCGGTAGACTAGCGGGGGGGGACGAGCAGTACTTC
>.|TRBD1|TRBJ2-2|TRBV30
CAWQRQGLSGTGELFF
TGTGCCTGGCAACGACAGGGGCTCTCGGGCACCGGGGAGCTGTTTTTT
>.|.|TRBJ1-4|TRBV19
CASSITPQLLALETNEKLFF
TGTGCCAGTAGTATAACCCCTCAATTATTGGCGCTAGAAACTAATGAAAAACTGTTTTTT
>.|.|TRBJ1-2|TRBV5-4
CASSRGGDGYTF
TGTGCCAGCAGCCGGGGAGGAGATGGCTACACCTTC
>.|TRBD1|TRBJ1-1|TRBV13
CASSLTGGYTEAFF
TGTGCCAGCTCATTAACAGGGGGCTACACTGAAGCTTTCTTT
>.|TRBD1|TRBJ1-4|TRBV19
CASSTHRDSLNEKLFF
TGTGCCAGTAGTACCCACAGGGACAGCCTTAATGAAAAACTGTTTTTT
>.|TRBD1|TRBJ2-7|TRBV7-8
CASSLALFGQGSYEQYF
TGTGCCAGCAGCTTAGCGCTCTTTGGACAGGGCTCCTACGAGCAGTACTTC
>.|TRBD2|TRBJ2-5|TRBV15
CATSREAGEVETQYF
TGTGCCACCAGCAGAGAAGCGGGGGAGGTAGAGACCCAGTACTTC
>.|TRBD2|TRBJ2-2|TRBV6-5
CASSSRTSGPTGELFF
TGTGCCAGCAGTTCACGGACTAGCGGGCCAACCGGGGAGCTGTTTTTT
>.|.|TRBJ1-2|TRBV30
CAWSVSAGLTF
TGTGCCTGGAGTGTTTCGGCGGGTCTCACCTTC
>few|.|TRBJ2-2|TRBV30
CARPGNTGELFF
TGTGCTCGGCCAGGGAACACCGGGGAGCTGTTTTTT
>.|.|TRBJ2-1|TRBV5-1
CASSGESNEQFF
TGCGCCAGCAGCGGGGAGTCGAATGAGCAGTTCTTC
>.|TRBD1|TRBJ1-2|TRBV29-1
CSVDTGGSYGYTF
TGCAGCGTTGACACAGGGGGTAGTTATGGCTACACCTTC